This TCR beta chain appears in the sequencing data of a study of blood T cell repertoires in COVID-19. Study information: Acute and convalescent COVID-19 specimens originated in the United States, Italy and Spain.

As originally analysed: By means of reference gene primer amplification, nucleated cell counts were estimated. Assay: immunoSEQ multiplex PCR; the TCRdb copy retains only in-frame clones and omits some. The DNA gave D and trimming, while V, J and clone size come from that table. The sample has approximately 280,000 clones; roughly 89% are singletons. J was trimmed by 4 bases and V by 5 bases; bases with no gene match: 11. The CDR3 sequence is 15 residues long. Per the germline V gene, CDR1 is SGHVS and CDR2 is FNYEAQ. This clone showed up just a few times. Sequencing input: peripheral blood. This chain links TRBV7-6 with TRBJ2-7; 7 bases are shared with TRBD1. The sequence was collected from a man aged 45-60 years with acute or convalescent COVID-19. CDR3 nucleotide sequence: TGTGCCAGCAGCCTGGAGACAGGGACCCATTACGAGCAGTACTTC. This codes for CASSLETGTHYEQYF. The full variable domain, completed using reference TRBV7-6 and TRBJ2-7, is GAGVSQSPRYKVTKRGQDVALRCDPISGHVSLYWYRQALGQGPEFLTYFNYEAQQDKSGLPNDRFSAERPEGSISTLTIQRTEQRDSAMYRCASSLETGTHYEQYFGPGTRLTVT.